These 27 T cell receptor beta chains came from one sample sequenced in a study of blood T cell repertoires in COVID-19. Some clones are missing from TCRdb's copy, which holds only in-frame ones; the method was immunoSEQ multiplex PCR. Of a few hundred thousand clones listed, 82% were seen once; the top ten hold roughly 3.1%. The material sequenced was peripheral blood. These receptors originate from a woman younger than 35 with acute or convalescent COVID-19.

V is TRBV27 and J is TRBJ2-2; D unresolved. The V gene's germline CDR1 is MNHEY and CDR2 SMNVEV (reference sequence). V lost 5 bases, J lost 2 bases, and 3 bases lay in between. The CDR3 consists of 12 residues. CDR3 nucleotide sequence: TGTGCCAGCAGTCCAAACACCGGGGAGCTGTTTTTT. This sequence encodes CASSPNTGELFF.

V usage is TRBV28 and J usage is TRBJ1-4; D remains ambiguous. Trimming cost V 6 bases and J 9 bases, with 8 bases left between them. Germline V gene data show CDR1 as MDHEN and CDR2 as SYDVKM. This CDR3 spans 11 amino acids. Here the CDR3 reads CASRSSKKLFF. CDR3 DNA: TGTGCCAGCAGATCTTCTAAAAAACTGTTTTTT.

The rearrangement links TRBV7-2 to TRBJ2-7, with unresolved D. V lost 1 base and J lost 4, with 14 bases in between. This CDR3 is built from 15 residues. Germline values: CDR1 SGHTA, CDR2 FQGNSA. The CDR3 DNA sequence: TGTGCCAGCAGCTTAGATGGTCAGCGCCTATACGAGCAGTACTTC. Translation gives CASSLDGQRLYEQYF.

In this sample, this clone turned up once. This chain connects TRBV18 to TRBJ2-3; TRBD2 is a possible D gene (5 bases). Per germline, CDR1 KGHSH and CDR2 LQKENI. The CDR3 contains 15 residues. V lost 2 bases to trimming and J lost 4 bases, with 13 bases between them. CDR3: CASSPKLVGADTQYF. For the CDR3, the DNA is TGTGCCAGCTCACCAAAATTGGTGGGAGCAGATACGCAGTATTTT.

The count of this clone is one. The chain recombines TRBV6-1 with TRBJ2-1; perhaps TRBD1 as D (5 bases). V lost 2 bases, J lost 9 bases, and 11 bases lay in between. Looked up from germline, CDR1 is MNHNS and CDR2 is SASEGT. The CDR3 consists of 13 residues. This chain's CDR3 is CASSENLRVEQFF. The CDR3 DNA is TGTGCCAGCAGTGAAAACCTCAGGGTTGAGCAGTTCTTC.

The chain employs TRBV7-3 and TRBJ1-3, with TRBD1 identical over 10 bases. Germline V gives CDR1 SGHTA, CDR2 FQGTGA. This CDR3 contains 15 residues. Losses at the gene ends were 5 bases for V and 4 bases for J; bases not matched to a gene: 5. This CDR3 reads CASSLGQGEGNTIYF. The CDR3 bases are TGTGCCAGCAGCCTAGGACAGGGGGAAGGAAACACCATATATTTT.

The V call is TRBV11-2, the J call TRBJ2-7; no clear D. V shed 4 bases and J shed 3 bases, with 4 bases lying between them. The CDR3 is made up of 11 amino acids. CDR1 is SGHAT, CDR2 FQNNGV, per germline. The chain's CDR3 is CASSSLYEQYF. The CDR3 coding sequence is TGTGCCAGCAGCTCTCTCTACGAGCAGTACTTC.

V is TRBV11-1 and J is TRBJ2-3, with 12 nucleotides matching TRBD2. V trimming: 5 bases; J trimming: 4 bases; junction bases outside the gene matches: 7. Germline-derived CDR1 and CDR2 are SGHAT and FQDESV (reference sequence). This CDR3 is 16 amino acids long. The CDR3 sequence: CASSNRLAGVSDTQYF. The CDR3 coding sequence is TGTGCCAGCAGCAACCGACTAGCGGGAGTTTCAGATACGCAGTATTTT. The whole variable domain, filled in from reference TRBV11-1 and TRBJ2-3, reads EAEVAQSPRYKITEKSQAVAFWCDPISGHATLYWYRQILGQGPELLVQFQDESVVDDSQLPKDRFSAERLKGVDSTLKIQPAELGDSAMYLCASSNRLAGVSDTQYFGPGTRLTVL.

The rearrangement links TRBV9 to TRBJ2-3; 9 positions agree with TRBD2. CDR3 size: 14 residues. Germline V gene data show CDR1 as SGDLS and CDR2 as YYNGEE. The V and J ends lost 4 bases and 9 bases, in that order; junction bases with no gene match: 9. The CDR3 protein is CASSRGSGRRTQYF. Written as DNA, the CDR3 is TGTGCCAGCAGCCGCGGCAGCGGGAGGAGGACGCAGTATTTT.

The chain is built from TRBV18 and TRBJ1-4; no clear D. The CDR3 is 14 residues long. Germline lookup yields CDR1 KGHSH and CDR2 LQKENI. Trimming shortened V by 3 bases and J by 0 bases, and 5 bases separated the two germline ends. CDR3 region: CASSPSTTNEKLFF. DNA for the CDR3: TGTGCCAGCTCACCTTCAACAACTAATGAAAAACTGTTTTTT. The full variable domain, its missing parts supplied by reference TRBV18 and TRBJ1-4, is NAGVMQNPRHLVRRRGQEARLRCSPMKGHSHVYWYRQLPEEGLKFMVYLQKENIIDESGMPKERFSAEFPKEGPSILRIQQVVRGDSAAYFCASSPSTTNEKLFFGSGTQLSVL.

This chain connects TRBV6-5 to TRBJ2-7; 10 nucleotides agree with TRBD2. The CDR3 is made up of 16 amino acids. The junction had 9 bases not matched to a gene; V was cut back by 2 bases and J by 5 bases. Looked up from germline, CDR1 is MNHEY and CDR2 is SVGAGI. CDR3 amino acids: CASSYKTSGRLNEQYF. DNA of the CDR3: TGTGCCAGCAGTTACAAGACTAGCGGGCGCCTCAACGAGCAGTACTTC.

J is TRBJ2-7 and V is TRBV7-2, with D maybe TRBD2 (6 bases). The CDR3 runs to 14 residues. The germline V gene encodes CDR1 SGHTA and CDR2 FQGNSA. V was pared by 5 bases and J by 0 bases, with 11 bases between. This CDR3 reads CASSTAGSSYEQYF. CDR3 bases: TGTGCCAGCAGCACGGCCGGGAGCTCCTACGAGCAGTACTTC.

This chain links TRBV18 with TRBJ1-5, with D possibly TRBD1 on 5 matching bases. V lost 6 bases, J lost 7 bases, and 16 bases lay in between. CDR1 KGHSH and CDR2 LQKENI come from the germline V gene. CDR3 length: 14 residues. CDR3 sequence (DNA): TGTGCCAGCTCCCGGGGGGGTGACACCCAGCCCCAGCATTTT. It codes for CASSRGGDTQPQHF.

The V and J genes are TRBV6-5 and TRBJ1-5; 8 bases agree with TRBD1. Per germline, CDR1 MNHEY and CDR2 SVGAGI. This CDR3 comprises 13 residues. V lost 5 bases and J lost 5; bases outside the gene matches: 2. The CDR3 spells CASSIQGDQPQHF. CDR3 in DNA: TGTGCCAGCAGTATACAGGGGGATCAGCCCCAGCATTTT.

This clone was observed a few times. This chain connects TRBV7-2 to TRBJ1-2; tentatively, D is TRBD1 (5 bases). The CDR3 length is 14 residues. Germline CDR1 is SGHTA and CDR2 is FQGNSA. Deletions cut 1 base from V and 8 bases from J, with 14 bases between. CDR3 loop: CASSLVSREVGYTF. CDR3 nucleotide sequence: TGTGCCAGCAGCTTAGTTTCCAGGGAGGTCGGCTACACCTTC.

CDR3 DNA: TGTGCCAGCAGTTTGAACAGGGGGCTGGGGGAAGAGACCCAGTACTTC. Amino acid sequence: CASSLNRGLGEETQYF. The chain combines TRBV27 with TRBJ2-5, with 9 bases identical to TRBD1. CDR3 length equals 16 residues. The V gene end was trimmed by 3 bases and the J gene end by 3 bases; junction bases not matched to a gene: 8. Germline loops: CDR1 MNHEY, CDR2 SMNVEV (reference sequence).

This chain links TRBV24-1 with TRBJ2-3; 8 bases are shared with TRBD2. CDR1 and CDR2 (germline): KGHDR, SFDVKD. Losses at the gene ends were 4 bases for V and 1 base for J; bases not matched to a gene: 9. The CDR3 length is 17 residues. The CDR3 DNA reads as TGTGCCACCAGTGACAAACGAACTAGCGGCCGCACAGATACGCAGTATTTT. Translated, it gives CATSDKRTSGRTDTQYF.

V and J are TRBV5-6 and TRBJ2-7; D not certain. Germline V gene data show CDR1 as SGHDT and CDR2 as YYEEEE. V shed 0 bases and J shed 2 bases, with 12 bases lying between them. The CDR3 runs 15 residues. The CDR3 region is CASSLETLPPYEQYF. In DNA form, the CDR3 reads TGTGCCAGCAGCTTGGAGACTTTACCCCCCTACGAGCAGTACTTC.

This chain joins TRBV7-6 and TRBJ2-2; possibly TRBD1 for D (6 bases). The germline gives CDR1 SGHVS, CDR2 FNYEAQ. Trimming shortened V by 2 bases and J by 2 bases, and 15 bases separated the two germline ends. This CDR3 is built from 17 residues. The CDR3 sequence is CASSLSRDKDNTGELFF. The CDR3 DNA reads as TGTGCCAGCAGCTTATCCCGGGACAAAGATAACACCGGGGAGCTGTTTTTT.

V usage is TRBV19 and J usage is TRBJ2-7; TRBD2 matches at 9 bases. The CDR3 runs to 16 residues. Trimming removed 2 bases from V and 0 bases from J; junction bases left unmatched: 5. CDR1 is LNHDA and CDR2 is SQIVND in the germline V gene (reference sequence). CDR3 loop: CASSIRAGGSSYEQYF. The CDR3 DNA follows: TGTGCCAGTAGTATAAGGGCGGGAGGGTCCTCCTACGAGCAGTACTTC.

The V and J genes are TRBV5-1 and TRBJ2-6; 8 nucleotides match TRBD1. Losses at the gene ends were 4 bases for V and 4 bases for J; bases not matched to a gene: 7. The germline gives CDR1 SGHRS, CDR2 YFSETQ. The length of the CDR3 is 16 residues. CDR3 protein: CASSLRTGTGANVLTF. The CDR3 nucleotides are TGCGCCAGCAGCCTACGGACAGGGACCGGGGCCAACGTCCTGACTTTC.

The CDR3 loop is CASSLGPGLVYNEQFF. Here the CDR3 DNA reads TGTGCCAGCAGCTTGGGGCCGGGACTAGTCTACAATGAGCAGTTCTTC. The chain carries TRBV5-6 and TRBJ2-1, with 8 bases matching TRBD2. V lost 0 bases, J lost 3 bases, and 5 bases stayed unmatched. This CDR3 is built from 16 residues. CDR1 is SGHDT and CDR2 is YYEEEE in the germline V gene. Filled out from reference TRBV5-6 and TRBJ2-1, the complete variable domain reads DAGVTQSPTHLIKTRGQQVTLRCSPKSGHDTVSWYQQALGQGPQFIFQYYEEEERQRGNFPDRFSGHQFPNYSSELNVNALLLGDSALYLCASSLGPGLVYNEQFFGPGTRLTVL.

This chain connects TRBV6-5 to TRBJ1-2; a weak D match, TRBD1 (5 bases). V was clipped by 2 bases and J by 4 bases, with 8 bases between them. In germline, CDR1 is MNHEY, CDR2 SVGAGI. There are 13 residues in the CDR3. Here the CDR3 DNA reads TGTGCCAGCAGTTACGACAGCAGCTATGGCTACACCTTC. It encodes CASSYDSSYGYTF.

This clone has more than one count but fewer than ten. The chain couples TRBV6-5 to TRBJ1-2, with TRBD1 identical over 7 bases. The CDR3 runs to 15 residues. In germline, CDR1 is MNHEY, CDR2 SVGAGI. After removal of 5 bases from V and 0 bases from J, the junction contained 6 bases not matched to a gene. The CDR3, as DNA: TGTGCCAGCAGTCCTATGACAGGGTCTAACTATGGCTACACCTTC. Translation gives CASSPMTGSNYGYTF.

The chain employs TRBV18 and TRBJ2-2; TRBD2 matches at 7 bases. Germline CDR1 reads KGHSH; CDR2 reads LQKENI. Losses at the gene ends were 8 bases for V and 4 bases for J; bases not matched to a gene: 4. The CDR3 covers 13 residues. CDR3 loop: CASRERGTGELFF. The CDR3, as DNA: TGTGCCAGCCGGGAGCGGGGCACCGGGGAGCTGTTTTTT.

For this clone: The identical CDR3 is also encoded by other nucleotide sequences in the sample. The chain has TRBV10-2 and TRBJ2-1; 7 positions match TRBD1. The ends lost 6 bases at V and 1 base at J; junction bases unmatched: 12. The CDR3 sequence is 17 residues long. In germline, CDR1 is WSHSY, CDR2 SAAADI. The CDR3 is CASRGYNRGLSYNEQFF. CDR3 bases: TGCGCCAGCAGAGGGTATAACAGGGGTCTATCCTACAATGAGCAGTTCTTC.

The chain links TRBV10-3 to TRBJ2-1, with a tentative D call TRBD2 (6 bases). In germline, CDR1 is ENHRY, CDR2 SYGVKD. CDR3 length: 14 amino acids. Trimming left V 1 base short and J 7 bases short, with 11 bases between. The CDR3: CAISEWREENEQFF. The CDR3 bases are TGTGCCATCAGTGAGTGGAGGGAGGAAAATGAGCAGTTCTTC.